The entry below gives a single TCR beta chain sequence along with its context. Many counts were recorded for this clonotype. Which antigen it targets is not known. No qualities accompany the bases; no much larger clone lies one base away. The V and J ends are trimmed by 5 bases and 3 bases, leaving 14 bases between them. Inclusive of the bounding cysteine and phenylalanine, the CDR3 is 14 residues long. CDR3 DNA is the only sequence kept; it has 42 bases, read in frame from the first base. The germline V gene (reference sequence) supplies CDR1 SEHNR and CDR2 FQNEAQ. The record originates from a study of T cells in Graves' hyperthyroidism and ophthalmopathy (dated by TCRdb to 2018 to 2020). Notes on the research overall: Peripheral blood samples were taken at initial diagnosis, before any treatment was given. To identify TCR V-J signatures that set the groups apart, the researchers used a discovery cohort of 95 to 100 patients, made up of 40 to 45 with Graves' ophthalmopathy and 57 with stable Graves' hyperthyroidism. An independent validation cohort of under 20 hyperthyroidism patients and some 15 patients who later progressed to ophthalmopathy tested prospective prediction of ophthalmopathy. The roughly 100 discovery patients were divided at random into training and test sets in a 7:3 ratio. In roughly six Graves' hyperthyroidism patients, the study also compared T-cell repertoires from thyroid tissue with T-cell repertoires from blood. Following sampling, methimazole starting at 30 mg daily was given to hyperthyroidism patients, and high-dose intravenous methylprednisolone was given to ophthalmopathy patients. TCR Vbeta CDR3 sequencing of 140 or so peripheral blood samples (43 ophthalmopathy, 75 to 85 hyperthyroidism and 17 progressor patients) is reported in the paper.

Summary of the overall study and its limitations: Sample size was not statistically predetermined, and investigators were not blinded to group allocation. Blood samples also contained most of the expanded thyroid clonotypes (frequency above 0.001), which suggests that blood repertoires may reflect thyroid immune responses. During validation, the model predicted progression to ophthalmopathy a median of around 6 months ahead of onset, with approximately 71% sensitivity and almost 75% specificity. A model built on a 13 V-J signature distinguished ophthalmopathy from stable hyperthyroidism, reaching 85% to 90% sensitivity and approximately 81% specificity in cross-validation and 80%/75% in testing.

TCR beta CDR3 regions were amplified from RNA transcripts. The first round of RT-PCR for the TCR CDR3 was performed with the HTBI primer set and the Qiagen OneStep RT-PCR kit. A second multiplex PCR round built the libraries, followed by size selection and purification. Sequencing of the libraries was done on an Illumina HiSeq2000 using paired-end 100 bp reads. Under the source paper's analysis protocol: Raw data were processed with SOAPnuke, discarding reads with adapters, uncalled bases, mean Phred below 15, or no exact constant-primer or identifier match. COPE v1.2.5 was used to merge high-quality paired reads, and clonotypes were defined as unique nucleotide sequences. MiTCR v1.1 was used to align the clonotypes against IMGT TRBV, TRBD and TRBJ reference segments. The analysis was restricted to V-J combinations with a frequency above 0.0001, which together covered around 99% of the repertoires. The TCS score was defined as the ratio of F50 (clonal expansion) to E x V (chaos), calculated using BLOSUM62-based TCRdist between CDR3 peptides within each V-J. Welch's t-statistics and random forest reduced 500 to 550 V-J features to about 13, which were used in a naive Bayes classifier (R e1071). In TCRdb, the public reads were trimmed at Q25 with fastp and aligned with MiXCR, with productive beta chains retained. Rows are unified per CDR3 protein, each entry keeping the most common DNA and genes. None of the V and J calls come from the authors' own analysis; TCRdb made them. The sample includes some 550,000 distinct CDR3 sequences, with less than 25% observed a single time. The ten largest make up 26% of the sample.

A patient counted as having stable Graves' hyperthyroidism if no progression to ophthalmopathy occurred over 18 months of follow-up. Hyperthyroidism patients were newly diagnosed, had a disease duration of under 2 months, and were aged 18 to 65 years. The study excluded patients with uncontrolled infections, other autoimmune diseases, pregnancy or lactation. Diagnoses were established on the basis of clinical symptoms, serum thyroxine and TRAb, thyroid ultrasound, and orbital computed tomography. PBMCs were separated from 7.5 to 10 ml of fresh peripheral blood using Ficoll-Paque density gradient centrifugation. Total RNA was extracted with Trizol reagent, and quality was checked on an Agilent 2100 Bioanalyzer.

Recombination linked TRBV7-9 to TRBJ2-7; the D region is possibly TRBD1 or TRBD2, each matching across 5 bases. This TCR derives from a man in his late teens or twenties with Graves' hyperthyroidism. Sequenced material: blood. The encoded CDR3 is CASSPKGTVYEQYF. The base sequence is TGTGCCAGCAGCCCGAAGGGGACCGTCTACGAGCAGTACTTC.